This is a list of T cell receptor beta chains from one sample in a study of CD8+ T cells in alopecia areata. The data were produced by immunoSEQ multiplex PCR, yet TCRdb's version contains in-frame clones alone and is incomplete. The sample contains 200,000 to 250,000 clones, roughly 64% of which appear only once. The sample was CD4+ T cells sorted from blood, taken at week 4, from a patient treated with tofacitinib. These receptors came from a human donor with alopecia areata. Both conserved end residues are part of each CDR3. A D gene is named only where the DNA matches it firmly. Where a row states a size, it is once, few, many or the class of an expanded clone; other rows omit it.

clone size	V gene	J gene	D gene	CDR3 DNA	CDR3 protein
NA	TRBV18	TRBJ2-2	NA	TGTGCCAGCTCGGTCGGCTTGGACACCGGGGAGCTGTTTTTT	CASSVGLDTGELFF
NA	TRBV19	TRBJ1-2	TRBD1	TGTGCCAGTAGTCTGGACAGGGGACACTATGGCTACACCTTC	CASSLDRGHYGYTF
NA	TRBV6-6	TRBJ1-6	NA	TGTGCCAGCAGACTCCGGGAGAGAGATTCACCCCTCCACTTT	CASRLRERDSPLHF
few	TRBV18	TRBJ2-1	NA	TGTGCCAGCTCACCCCCGGGATCCCTCGACAGTGAGCAGTTCTTC	CASSPPGSLDSEQFF
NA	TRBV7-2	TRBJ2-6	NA	TGTGCCAGCAGCTTCCGGGGAACCTCTGGGGCCAACGTCCTGACTTTC	CASSFRGTSGANVLTF
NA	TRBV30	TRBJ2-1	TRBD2	TGTGCCTGGACGGCTAGCGGGAAGTCCTACAATGAGCAGTTCTTC	CAWTASGKSYNEQFF
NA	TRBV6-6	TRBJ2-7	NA	TGTGCCAGCGTCCCCCGCGCAGATACCTACGAGCAGTACTTC	CASVPRADTYEQYF
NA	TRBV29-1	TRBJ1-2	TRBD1	TGCAGCGTCAATCCGACAGGGGGACCTTCTAACTATGGCTACACCTTC	CSVNPTGGPSNYGYTF
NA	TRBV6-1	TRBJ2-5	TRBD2	TGTGCCAGCAGTGAAAGGCGGGGGATCCAAGAGACCCAGTACTTC	CASSERRGIQETQYF
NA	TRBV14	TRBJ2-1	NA	TGTGCCAGCAGCCAGGCATCACCCTACAATGAGCAGTTCTTC	CASSQASPYNEQFF
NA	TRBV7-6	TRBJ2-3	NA	TGTGCCAGCAGCTTACCGGACAGTCCCGATACGCAGTATTTT	CASSLPDSPDTQYF
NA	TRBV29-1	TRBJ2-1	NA	TGCAGCGTTGCGGCGGGGGCCAATGAGCAGTTCTTC	CSVAAGANEQFF
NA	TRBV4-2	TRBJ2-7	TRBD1	TGTGCCAGCAGCCAAGCCGAGGGGGCAGGGAATGGCTACGAGCAGTACTTC	CASSQAEGAGNGYEQYF
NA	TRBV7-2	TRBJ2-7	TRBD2	TGTGCCAGCAGCCCGGCAGGGACTAAATACGAGCAGTACTTC	CASSPAGTKYEQYF
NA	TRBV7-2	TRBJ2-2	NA	TGTGCCAGCAGCCCAGGATACACCGGGGAGCTGTTTTTT	CASSPGYTGELFF
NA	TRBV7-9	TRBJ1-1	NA	TGTGCCAGCTGTGGGGGCTGGGACACTGAAGCTTTCTTT	CASCGGWDTEAFF
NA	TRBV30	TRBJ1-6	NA	TGTGCCTGGAGTATACGACTCCCTCTTTCACCCCTCCACTTT	CAWSIRLPLSPLHF
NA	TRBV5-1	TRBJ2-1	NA	TGCGCCAGCAGCATCTGGGACGCCAGCTCCTACAATGAGCAGTTCTTC	CASSIWDASSYNEQFF
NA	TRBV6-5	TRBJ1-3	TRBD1	TGTGCCAGCACGGGACAGGCGCGCTCTGGAAACACCATATATTTT	CASTGQARSGNTIYF
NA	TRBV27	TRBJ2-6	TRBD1	TGTGCCAGCAGTTCCACAGGGGCTGGGGCCAACGTCCTGACTTTC	CASSSTGAGANVLTF
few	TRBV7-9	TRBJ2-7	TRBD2	TGTGCCAGCAGCTCGGGACGGCTGGGACTAGCGAACGAGCAGTACTTC	CASSSGRLGLANEQYF
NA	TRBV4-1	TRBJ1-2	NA	TGCGCCAGCAGCCAAGCCGGGGGGCGAGGCTACACCTTC	CASSQAGGRGYTF
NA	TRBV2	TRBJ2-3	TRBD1	TGTGCCAGCAGTGTACTCCCGCGGGACAGGCGCACAGATACGCAGTATTTT	CASSVLPRDRRTDTQYF
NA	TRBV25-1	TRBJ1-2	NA	TGTGCCAGCAGGAGGTACTATGGCTACACCTTC	CASRRYYGYTF
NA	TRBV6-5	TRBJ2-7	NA	TGTGCCAGCAGTTACTTGGTCAGGGCAGCATCCTACGAGCAGTACTTC	CASSYLVRAASYEQYF
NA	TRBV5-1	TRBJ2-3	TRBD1	TGCGCCAGCAGCTTGGGACAGGGATCCACAGATACGCAGTATTTT	CASSLGQGSTDTQYF
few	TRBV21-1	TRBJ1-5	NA	TGTGCCAGCAGCACCGGGACAGAAAATCAGCCCCAGCATTTT	CASSTGTENQPQHF
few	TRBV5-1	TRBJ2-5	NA	TGCGCCAGCAGCTCACTGGAGACCCAGTACTTC	CASSSLETQYF
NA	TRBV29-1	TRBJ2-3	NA	TGCAAAGGAGATACGCAGTATTTT	CKGDTQYF
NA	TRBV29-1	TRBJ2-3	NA	TGCAGCGTTGGTGGGGTCAGCACAGATACGCAGTATTTT	CSVGGVSTDTQYF
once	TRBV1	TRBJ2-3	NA	TGCACCAGCGGACTAGCGGGGCCTAGCACAGATACGCAGTATTTT	CTSGLAGPSTDTQYF
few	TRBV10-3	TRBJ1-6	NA	TGTGCCATCAGCCTGACAGAAGATTCACCCCTCCACTTT	CAISLTEDSPLHF
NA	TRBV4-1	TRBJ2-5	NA	TGCGCCAGCAGCCGTGGGGCGTCCCACCAGTACTTC	CASSRGASHQYF
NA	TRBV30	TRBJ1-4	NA	TGTGCCTCAACCCCCAGGGACAAAACTAATGAAAAACTGTTTTTT	CASTPRDKTNEKLFF
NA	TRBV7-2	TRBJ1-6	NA	TGTGCCAGCAGCTTAGAGGGAAGCTCCTATAATTCACCCCTCCACTTT	CASSLEGSSYNSPLHF
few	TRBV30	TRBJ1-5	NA	TGTGCCTGGAGCTACGGACAGAGCAATCAGCCCCAGCATTTT	CAWSYGQSNQPQHF
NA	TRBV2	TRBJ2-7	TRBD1	TGTGCCAGCAGCCTAGGGACAGGGTTGTACGAGCAGTACTTC	CASSLGTGLYEQYF
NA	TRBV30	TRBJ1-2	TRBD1	TGTGCCTGGAGGCGACAGGGGGCAGATGGCTACACCTTC	CAWRRQGADGYTF
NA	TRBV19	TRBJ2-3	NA	TGTGCCAGTAGAGGGGCAGATACGCAGTATTTT	CASRGADTQYF
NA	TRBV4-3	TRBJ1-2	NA	TGCGCCAGCAGCCAAGAGACCTACTATGGCTACACCTTC	CASSQETYYGYTF
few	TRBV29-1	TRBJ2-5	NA	TGCAGCGTTGATGAGGGACAGTCACGGGGGGAGACCCAGTACTTC	CSVDEGQSRGETQYF
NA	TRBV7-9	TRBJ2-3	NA	TGTGCCAGCAGTTTTGGAATTGCAGGGGAACTGGATACGCAGTATTTT	CASSFGIAGELDTQYF
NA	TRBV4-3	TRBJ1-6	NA	TGCGCCAGCAGCCAAGATCTGGGACATCCTCAACCACCCCTCCACTTT	CASSQDLGHPQPPLHF
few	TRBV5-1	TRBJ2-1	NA	TGCGCCAGCAGCTTGGAGAGCAGGAGCTCCTACAATGAGCAGTTCTTC	CASSLESRSSYNEQFF
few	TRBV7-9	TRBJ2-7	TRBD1	TGTGCCAGCAGCCCCGCAGGGGGCATACACGAGCAGTACTTC	CASSPAGGIHEQYF
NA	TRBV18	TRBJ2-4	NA	TGTGCCAGCTCACCACCGAGCGCAGGAGCCAAAAACATTCAGTACTTC	CASSPPSAGAKNIQYF
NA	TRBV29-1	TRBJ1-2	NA	TGCAGCGTTGATGGTCAGTCCTATGGCTACACCTTC	CSVDGQSYGYTF
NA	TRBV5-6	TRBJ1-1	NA	TGTGCCAGCAGCCTATTAGGGGGAACGGTGAACACTGAAGCTTTCTTT	CASSLLGGTVNTEAFF
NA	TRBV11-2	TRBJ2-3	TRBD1	TGTGCCAGCAGTCCGGGACAGCACACAGATACGCAGTATTTT	CASSPGQHTDTQYF
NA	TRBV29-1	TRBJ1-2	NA	TGCAGCGTTTACTCTGGGTCACTGAACTATGGCTACACCTTC	CSVYSGSLNYGYTF
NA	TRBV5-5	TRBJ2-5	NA	TGTGCCAGCAGCTTGGAAGGCGTTCTGGAGACCCAGTACTTC	CASSLEGVLETQYF
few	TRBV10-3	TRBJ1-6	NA	TGTGCCATCAGCCTAGCCCGGGCGAATTCACCCCTCCACTTT	CAISLARANSPLHF
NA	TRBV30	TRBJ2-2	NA	TGTGCCTGGGGGAGAGGGCGAGGCACCGGGGAGCTGTTTTTT	CAWGRGRGTGELFF
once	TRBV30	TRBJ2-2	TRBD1	TGTGCCTGGAGTGTTGGCAGGGGGACGGCCGGGGAGCTGTTTTTT	CAWSVGRGTAGELFF
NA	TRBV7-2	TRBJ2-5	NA	TGTGCCAGCAGCTTAAGTACAGCCCAAGAGACCCAGTACTTC	CASSLSTAQETQYF
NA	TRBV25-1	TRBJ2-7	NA	TGTGCCAGCAGTGTACCCCTGGGTGGCACGGACGAGCAGTACTTC	CASSVPLGGTDEQYF
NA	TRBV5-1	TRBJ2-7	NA	TGCGCCAGCAGCGAGCCCGGGGGCGGCGAGCAGTACTTC	CASSEPGGGEQYF
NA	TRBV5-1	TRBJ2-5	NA	TGCGCCAGCAGTTTTGTTGGCACCCAAGAGACCCAGTACTTC	CASSFVGTQETQYF